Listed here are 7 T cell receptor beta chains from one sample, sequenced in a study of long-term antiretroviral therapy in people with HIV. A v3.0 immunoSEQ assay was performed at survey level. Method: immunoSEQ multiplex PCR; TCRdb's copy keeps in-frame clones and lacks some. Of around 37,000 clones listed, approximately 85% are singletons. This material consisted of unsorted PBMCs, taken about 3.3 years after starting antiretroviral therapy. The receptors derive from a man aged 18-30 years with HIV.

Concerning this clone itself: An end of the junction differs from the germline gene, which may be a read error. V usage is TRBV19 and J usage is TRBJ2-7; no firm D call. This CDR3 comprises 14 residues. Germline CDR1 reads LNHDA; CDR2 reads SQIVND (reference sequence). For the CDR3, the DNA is TGTGCCAGTAGTGTAGACTCATATCACTACGAGCAGTACTTC. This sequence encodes CASSVDSYHYEQYF.

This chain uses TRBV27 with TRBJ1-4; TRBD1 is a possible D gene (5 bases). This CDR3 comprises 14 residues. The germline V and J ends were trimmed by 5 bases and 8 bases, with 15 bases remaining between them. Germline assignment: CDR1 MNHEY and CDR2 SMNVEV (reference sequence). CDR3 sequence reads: CASSTLGPWEKLFF. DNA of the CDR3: TGTGCCAGCAGTACCCTGGGGCCATGGGAAAAACTGTTTTTT. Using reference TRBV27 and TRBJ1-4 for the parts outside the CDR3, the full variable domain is EAQVTQNPRYLITVTGKKLTVTCSQNMNHEYMSWYRQDPGLGLRQIYYSMNVEVTDKGDVPEGYKVSRKEKRNFPLILESPSPNQTSLYFCASSTLGPWEKLFFGSGTQLSVL.

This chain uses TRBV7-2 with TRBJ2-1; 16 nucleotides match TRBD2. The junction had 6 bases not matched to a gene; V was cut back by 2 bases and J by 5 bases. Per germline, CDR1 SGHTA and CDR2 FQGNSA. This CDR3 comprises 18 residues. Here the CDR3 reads CASSLLGLAGGEDNEQFF. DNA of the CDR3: TGTGCCAGCAGCTTACTGGGACTAGCGGGGGGGGAAGACAATGAGCAGTTCTTC.

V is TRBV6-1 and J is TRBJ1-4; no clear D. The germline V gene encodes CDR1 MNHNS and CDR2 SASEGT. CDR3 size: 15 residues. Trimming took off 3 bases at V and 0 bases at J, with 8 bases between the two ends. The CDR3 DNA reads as TGTGCCAGCAGTGATTTGGACTCAACTAATGAAAAACTGTTTTTT. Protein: CASSDLDSTNEKLFF.

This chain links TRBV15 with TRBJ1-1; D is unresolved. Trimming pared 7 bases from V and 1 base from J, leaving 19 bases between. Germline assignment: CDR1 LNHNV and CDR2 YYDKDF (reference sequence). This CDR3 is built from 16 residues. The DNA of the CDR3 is TGTGCCACCACCCCAAGGGTAAGGGTTACGAACACTGAAGCTTTCTTT. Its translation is CATTPRVRVTNTEAFF.

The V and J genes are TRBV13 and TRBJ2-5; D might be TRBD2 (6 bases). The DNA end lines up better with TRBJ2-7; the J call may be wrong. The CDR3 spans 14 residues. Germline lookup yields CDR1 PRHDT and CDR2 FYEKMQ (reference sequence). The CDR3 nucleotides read TGTGCCAGCAGCATCCGGGACTCCCCCTACGAGCAGTACTTC. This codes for CASSIRDSPYEQYF.

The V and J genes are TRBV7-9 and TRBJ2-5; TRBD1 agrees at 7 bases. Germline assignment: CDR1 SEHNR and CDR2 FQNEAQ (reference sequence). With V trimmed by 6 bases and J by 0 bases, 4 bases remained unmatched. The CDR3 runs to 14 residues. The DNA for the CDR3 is TGTGCCAGCAGAAATACAGGGGACCAAGAGACCCAGTACTTC. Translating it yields CASRNTGDQETQYF.